Following are 16 T cell receptor beta chains from one sample sequenced in a study of early T cells in non-severe SARS-CoV-2 infection. TCRdb re-called the 5' RACE reads with MiXCR, one entry per CDR3 protein. This sample yields tens of thousands of distinct CDR3 sequences, of which 4.5% to 7.5% are seen a single time; 7.6% belongs to the top ten. Sequencing was performed on whole blood. The origin of the receptors is an adult who was a healthcare worker with PCR-confirmed SARS-CoV-2 infection or an uninfected control (not recorded which).

This clonotype has a count of ten or more. The chain combines TRBV11-2 with TRBJ2-5, with TRBD1 identical over 7 bases. The CDR3 is made up of 15 amino acids. V shed 4 bases and J 5 bases; nucleotides not matched to a gene: 10. The germline V gene encodes CDR1 SGHAT and CDR2 FQNNGV. The CDR3 region has the DNA TGTGCCAGCAGCTCGACAGGACAGACAGGGGAGACCCAGTACTTC. It encodes CASSSTGQTGETQYF.

Here the CDR3 DNA reads TGCAGCGTTGGCACAGATACGCAGTATTTT. Its protein product is CSVGTDTQYF. This chain links TRBV29-1 with TRBJ2-3; no clear D gene. Germline-derived CDR1 and CDR2 are SQVTM and ANQGSEA. There are 10 residues in the CDR3. Trimming removed 4 bases at V and 1 base at J, with 0 bases between.

This clonotype was seen ten or more times. The chain recombines TRBV7-9 with TRBJ2-2; 11 bases map to TRBD1. This CDR3 has 15 amino acids. V shed 7 bases, J shed 3 bases, and the junction held 4 bases outside the gene matches. Germline loops: CDR1 SEHNR, CDR2 FQNEAQ (reference sequence). As DNA, the CDR3 is TGTGCCAGCACCGGACAGGGGGCTTACACCGGGGAGCTGTTTTTT. It translates to CASTGQGAYTGELFF.

The genes are TRBV20-1 and TRBJ2-1, with a weak D call TRBD2 (5 bases). The V and J ends lost 1 base and 10 bases respectively, with 26 bases between them. CDR1 is DFQATT and CDR2 is SNEGSKA in the germline V gene (reference sequence). The CDR3 is 17 residues long. The CDR3 bases are TGCAGTGCTAGAGGGCATGGACTTTCAGTACCTTCGGAGGAGCAGTTCTTC. Its translation is CSARGHGLSVPSEEQFF.

This clonotype occurred a few times. The genes are TRBV29-1 and TRBJ2-7; 13 bases are shared with TRBD2. The CDR3 is made up of 12 amino acids. Germline CDR1 is SQVTM and CDR2 is ANQGSEA. V dropped 7 bases and J dropped 4; count of bases not matched to a gene: 1. DNA for the CDR3: TGCAGCGGGACTAGCGGGAGTTACGAGCAGTACTTC. Translated, it gives CSGTSGSYEQYF.

This clonotype was detected a few times. The genes are TRBV14 and TRBJ2-3; no firm D call. The V end lost 0 bases, the J end lost 3 bases, and 10 bases lay between the germline ends. The germline V gene encodes CDR1 SGHDN and CDR2 FVKESK. The length of the CDR3 is 15 residues. The CDR3 DNA is TGTGCCAGCAGCCAAGATCTTGGGATAACAGATACGCAGTATTTT. Translation gives CASSQDLGITDTQYF.

This clonotype was recorded at least ten times. The genes are TRBV6-6 and TRBJ1-2; unclear D gene. CDR3 length: 13 residues. The germline gives CDR1 MNHNY, CDR2 SVGAGI (reference sequence). V lost 4 bases, J lost 2 bases, and 8 bases lay in between. The CDR3 sequence: CASSSNTNYGYTF. The CDR3 coding sequence is TGTGCCAGCAGTTCTAACACAAACTATGGCTACACCTTC.

In this sample, this clonotype turned up many times. The genes are TRBV20-1 and TRBJ1-5; maybe TRBD1 (5 bases). The CDR3 consists of 14 residues. Trimming removed 3 bases at V and 5 bases at J, with 14 bases between. CDR1 is DFQATT and CDR2 is SNEGSKA in the germline V gene (reference sequence). CDR3 region: CSARPGGVDQPQHF. The CDR3 DNA sequence: TGCAGTGCTAGGCCGGGGGGGGTAGATCAGCCCCAGCATTTT.

Ten or more counts support this clonotype. The rearrangement links TRBV7-3 to TRBJ2-5; D not resolved. Germline V gene sequence: CDR1 SGHTA, CDR2 FQGTGA. The CDR3 spans 15 residues. The V end was cut by 0 bases, the J end by 5 bases, with 13 bases between. CDR3 DNA sequence: TGTGCCAGCAGCTTAACGCGAGGACCGCGGGAGACCCAGTACTTC. Its translation is CASSLTRGPRETQYF.

This clonotype was detected ten times or more. J is TRBJ2-3 and V is TRBV6-1; D is perhaps TRBD2 (6 bases). Germline loops: CDR1 MNHNS, CDR2 SASEGT. This CDR3 is built from 16 residues. The V end lost 0 bases, the J end lost 2 bases, and 12 bases lay between the germline ends. The CDR3 nucleotides read TGTGCCAGCAGTGAAGCCCAGCGGGCGTACACAGATACGCAGTATTTT. Amino acids: CASSEAQRAYTDTQYF.

This clonotype was recorded at least ten times. The chain employs TRBV5-1 and TRBJ1-2; tentative D call: TRBD1 (5 bases). Germline CDR1 and CDR2: SGHRS and YFSETQ. The CDR3 is 13 amino acids. V was cut by 0 bases and J by 3 bases, with 6 bases left in between. The CDR3 here is CASSLVGDYGYTF. CDR3 bases: TGCGCCAGCAGCTTGGTGGGGGACTATGGCTACACCTTC.

This clonotype occurred many times. This chain links TRBV7-2 with TRBJ2-1; D is perhaps TRBD2 (5 bases). Trimming removed 0 bases from V and 7 bases from J, with 13 bases in between. The germline V gene encodes CDR1 SGHTA and CDR2 FQGNSA. The CDR3 runs to 15 residues. CDR3 amino acids: CASSLAGAEGNEQFF. CDR3 sequence (DNA): TGTGCCAGCAGCTTAGCGGGAGCAGAAGGTAATGAGCAGTTCTTC.

This clonotype was detected only a few times. The chain uses TRBV6-6 and TRBJ1-5; 11 nucleotides agree with TRBD1. The germline V gene encodes CDR1 MNHNY and CDR2 SVGAGI (reference sequence). The J segment lost 6 bases and the V segment lost 4 bases, leaving 8 bases of the junction unmatched. CDR3 size: 16 residues. CDR3 DNA sequence: TGTGCCAGCAGTTTCCCCGGACAGGGGGCTGGTCAGCCCCAGCATTTT. This sequence encodes CASSFPGQGAGQPQHF.

This clonotype was recorded many times. The CDR3 nucleotides are TGCAGCGTTGACAGGGGGCTCACAGATACGCAGTATTTT. The encoded protein is CSVDRGLTDTQYF. The chain carries TRBV29-1 and TRBJ2-3; 8 nucleotides line up with TRBD1. The CDR3 consists of 13 residues. CDR1 is SQVTM and CDR2 is ANQGSEA in the germline V gene. Germline trimming cut 3 bases from V and 2 bases from J; bases unmatched to any gene: 1.

This clonotype was observed at least ten times. The V and J genes are TRBV7-3 and TRBJ2-1; 14 nucleotides match TRBD2. Germline CDR1 is SGHTA and CDR2 is FQGTGA. V gave up 4 bases and J gave up 7 bases; unmatched junction bases: 6. This CDR3 is built from 16 residues. The CDR3 sequence is CASSSTSGGARNEQFF. Here the CDR3 DNA reads TGTGCCAGCAGCTCGACTAGCGGGGGGGCCAGGAATGAGCAGTTCTTC.

This clonotype was seen ten or more times. The rearrangement joins TRBV6-1 to TRBJ1-3, with D hard to call. The CDR3 has 13 residues. The V end was cut by 2 bases, the J end by 1 base, with 3 bases between. Germline V gene lookup returns CDR1 MNHNS and CDR2 SASEGT. The CDR3 is CASSERSGNTIYF. The CDR3 DNA follows: TGTGCCAGCAGTGAAAGGTCTGGAAACACCATATATTTT.